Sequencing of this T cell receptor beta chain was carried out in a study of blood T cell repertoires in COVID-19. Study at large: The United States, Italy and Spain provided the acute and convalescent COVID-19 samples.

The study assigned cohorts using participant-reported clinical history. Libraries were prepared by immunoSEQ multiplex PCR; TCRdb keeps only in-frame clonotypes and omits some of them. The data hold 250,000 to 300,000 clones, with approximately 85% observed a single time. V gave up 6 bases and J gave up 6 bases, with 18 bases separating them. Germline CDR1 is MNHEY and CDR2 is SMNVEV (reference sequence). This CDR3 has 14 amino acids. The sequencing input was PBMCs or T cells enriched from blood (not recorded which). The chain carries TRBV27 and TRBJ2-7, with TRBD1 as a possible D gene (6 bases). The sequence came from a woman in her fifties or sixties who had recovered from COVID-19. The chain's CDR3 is CASSHDRSPGEQYF. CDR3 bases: TGTGCCAGCAGCCACGACAGGAGCCCCGGCGAGCAGTACTTC.